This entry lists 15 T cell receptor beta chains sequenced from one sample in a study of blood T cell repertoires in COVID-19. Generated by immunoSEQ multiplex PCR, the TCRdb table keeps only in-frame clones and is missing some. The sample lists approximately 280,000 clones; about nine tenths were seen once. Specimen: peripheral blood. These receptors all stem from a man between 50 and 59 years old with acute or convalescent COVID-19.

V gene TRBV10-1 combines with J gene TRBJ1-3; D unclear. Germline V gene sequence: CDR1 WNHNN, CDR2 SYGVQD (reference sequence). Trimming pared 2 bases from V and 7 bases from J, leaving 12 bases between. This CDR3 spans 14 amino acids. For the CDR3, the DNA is TGCGCCAGCAGTGAGAACAGCCGAAGGAACACCATATATTTT. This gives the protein CASSENSRRNTIYF.

CDR3 coding DNA: TGTGCCAGTAGTGCCCCGACAGGGGGGAAGATCCATCGCTATGGCTACACCTTC. Translation gives CASSAPTGGKIHRYGYTF. The chain links TRBV19 to TRBJ1-2; 9 bases fit TRBD1. Germline CDR1 LNHDA, CDR2 SQIVND (reference sequence). V trimming: 5 bases; J trimming: 4 bases; junction bases outside the gene matches: 17. The CDR3 length is 18 residues.

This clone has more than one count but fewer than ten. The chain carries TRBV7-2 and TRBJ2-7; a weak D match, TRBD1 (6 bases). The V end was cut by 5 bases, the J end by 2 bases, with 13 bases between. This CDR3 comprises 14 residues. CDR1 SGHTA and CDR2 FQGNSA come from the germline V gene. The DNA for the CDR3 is TGTGCCAGCAGCCATCCACAGGGCCCCTACGAGCAGTACTTC. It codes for CASSHPQGPYEQYF.

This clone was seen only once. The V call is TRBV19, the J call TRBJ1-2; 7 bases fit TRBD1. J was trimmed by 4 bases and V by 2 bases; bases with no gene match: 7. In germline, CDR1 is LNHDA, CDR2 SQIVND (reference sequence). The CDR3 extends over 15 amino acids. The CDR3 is CASSISRGRVYGYTF. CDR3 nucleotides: TGTGCCAGTAGTATAAGTAGGGGGCGAGTCTATGGCTACACCTTC.

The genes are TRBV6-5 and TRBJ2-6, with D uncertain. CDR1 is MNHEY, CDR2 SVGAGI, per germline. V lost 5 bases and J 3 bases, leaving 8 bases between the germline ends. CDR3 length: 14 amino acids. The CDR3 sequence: CASSLDFGANVLTF. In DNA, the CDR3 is TGTGCCAGCAGTCTAGACTTTGGGGCCAACGTCCTGACTTTC.

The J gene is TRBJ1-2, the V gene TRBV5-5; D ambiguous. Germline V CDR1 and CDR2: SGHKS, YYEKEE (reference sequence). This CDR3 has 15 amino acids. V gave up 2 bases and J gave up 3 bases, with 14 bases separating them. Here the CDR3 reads CASSLPGNPDYGYTF. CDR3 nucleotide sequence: TGTGCCAGCAGCTTACCGGGGAATCCGGACTATGGCTACACCTTC.

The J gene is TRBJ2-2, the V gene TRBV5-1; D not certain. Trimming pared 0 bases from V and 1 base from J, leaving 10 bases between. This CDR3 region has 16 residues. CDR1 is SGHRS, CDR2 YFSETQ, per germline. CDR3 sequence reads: CASSLVPGLNTGELFF. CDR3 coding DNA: TGCGCCAGCAGCTTGGTTCCAGGATTGAACACCGGGGAGCTGTTTTTT.

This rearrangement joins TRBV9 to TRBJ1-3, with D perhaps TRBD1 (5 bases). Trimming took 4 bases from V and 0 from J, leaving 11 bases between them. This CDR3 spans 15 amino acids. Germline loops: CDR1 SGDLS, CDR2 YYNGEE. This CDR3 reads CASSPQVTSGNTIYF. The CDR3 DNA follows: TGTGCCAGCAGCCCACAGGTGACCTCTGGAAACACCATATATTTT. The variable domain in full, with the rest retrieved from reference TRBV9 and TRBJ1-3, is DSGVTQTPKHLITATGQRVTLRCSPRSGDLSVYWYQQSLDQGLQFLIQYYNGEERAKGNILERFSAQQFPDLHSELNLSSLELGDSALYFCASSPQVTSGNTIYFGEGSWLTVV.

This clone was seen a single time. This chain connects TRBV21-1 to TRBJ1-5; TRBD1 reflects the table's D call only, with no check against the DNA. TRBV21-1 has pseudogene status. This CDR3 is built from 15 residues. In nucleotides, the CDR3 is TGTGCCAGCAGCAAAGGTTGGCAGGGAACTCAGCCCCAGCATTTT. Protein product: CASSKGWQGTQPQHF.

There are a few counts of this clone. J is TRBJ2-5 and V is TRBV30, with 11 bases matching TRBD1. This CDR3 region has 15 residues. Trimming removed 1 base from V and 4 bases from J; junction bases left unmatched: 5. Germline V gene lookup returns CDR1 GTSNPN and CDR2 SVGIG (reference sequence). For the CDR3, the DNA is TGTGCCTGGAGTGGAGGACAGGGGGCGCGAGAGACCCAGTACTTC. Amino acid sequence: CAWSGGQGARETQYF. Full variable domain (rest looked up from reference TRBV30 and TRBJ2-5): SQTIHQWPATLVQPVGSPLSLECTVEGTSNPNLYWYRQAAGRGLQLLFYSVGIGQISSEVPQNLSASRPQDRQFILSSKKLLLSDSGFYLCAWSGGQGARETQYFGPGTRLLVL.

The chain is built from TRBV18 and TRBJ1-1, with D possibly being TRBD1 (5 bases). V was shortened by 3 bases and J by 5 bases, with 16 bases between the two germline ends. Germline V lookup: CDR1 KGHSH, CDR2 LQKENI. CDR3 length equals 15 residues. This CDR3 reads CASSPQGKLRTEAFF. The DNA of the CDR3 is TGTGCCAGCTCACCCCAGGGAAAGCTTAGGACTGAAGCTTTCTTT.

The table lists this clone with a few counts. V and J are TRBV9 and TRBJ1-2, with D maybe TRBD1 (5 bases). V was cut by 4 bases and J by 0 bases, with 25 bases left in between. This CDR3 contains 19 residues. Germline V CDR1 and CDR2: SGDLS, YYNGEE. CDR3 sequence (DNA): TGTGCCAGCAGCCGCCGGGAGGGGAGTGCGGTATCCGCTAACTATGGCTACACCTTC. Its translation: CASSRREGSAVSANYGYTF.

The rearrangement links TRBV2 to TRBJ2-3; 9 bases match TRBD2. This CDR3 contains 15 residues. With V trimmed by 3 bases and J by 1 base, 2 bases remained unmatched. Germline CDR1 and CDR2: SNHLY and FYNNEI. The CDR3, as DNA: TGTGCCAGCAGTGAGCAGCGGGGGGGCACAGATACGCAGTATTTT. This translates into CASSEQRGGTDTQYF.

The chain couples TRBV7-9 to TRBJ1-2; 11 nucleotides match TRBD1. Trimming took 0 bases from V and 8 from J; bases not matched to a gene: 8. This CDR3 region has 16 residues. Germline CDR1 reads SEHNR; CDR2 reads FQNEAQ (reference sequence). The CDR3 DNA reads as TGTGCCAGCAGCTTAGCTACGGGACAGGGGGGCGGAGGCTACACCTTC. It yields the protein CASSLATGQGGGGYTF.

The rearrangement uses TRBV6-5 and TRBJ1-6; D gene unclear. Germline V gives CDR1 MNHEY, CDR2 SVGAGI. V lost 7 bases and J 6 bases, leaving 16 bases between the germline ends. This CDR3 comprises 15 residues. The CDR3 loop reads CASTLGEPINSPLHF. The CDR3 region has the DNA TGTGCCAGCACCCTCGGGGAGCCGATTAATTCACCCCTCCACTTT.